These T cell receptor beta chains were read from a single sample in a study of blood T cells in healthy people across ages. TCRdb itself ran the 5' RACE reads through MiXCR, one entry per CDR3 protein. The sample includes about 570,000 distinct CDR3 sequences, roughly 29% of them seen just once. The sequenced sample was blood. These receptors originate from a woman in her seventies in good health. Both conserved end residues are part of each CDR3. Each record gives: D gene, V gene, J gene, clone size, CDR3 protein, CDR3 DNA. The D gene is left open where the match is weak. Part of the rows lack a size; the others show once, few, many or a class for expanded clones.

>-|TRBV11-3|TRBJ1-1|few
CASSWANTDTEAFF
TGTGCCAGCAGCTGGGCCAATACGGACACTGAAGCTTTCTTT
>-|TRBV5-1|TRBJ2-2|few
CASSPPSGTTGELFF
TGCGCCAGCAGCCCTCCGTCGGGGACGACCGGGGAGCTGTTTTTT
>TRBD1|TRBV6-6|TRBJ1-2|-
CASLGDRGLSNYGYTF
TGTGCCAGCCTGGGGGACAGGGGGCTTAGTAACTATGGCTACACCTTC
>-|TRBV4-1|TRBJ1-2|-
CASSQEQAFGYGYTF
TGCGCCAGCAGCCAAGAACAAGCCTTTGGCTATGGCTACACCTTC
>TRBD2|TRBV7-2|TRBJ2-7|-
CASSPSWRGGSNEQYF
TGTGCCAGCAGCCCCTCGTGGCGGGGGGGGTCCAACGAGCAGTACTTC
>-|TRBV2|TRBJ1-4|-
CASSVMQGNEKLFF
TGTGCCAGCAGTGTTATGCAGGGTAATGAAAAACTGTTTTTT
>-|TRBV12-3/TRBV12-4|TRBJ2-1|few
CASSLYRGTSYNEQFF
TGTGCCAGCAGTTTATATCGGGGCACGTCCTACAATGAGCAGTTCTTC
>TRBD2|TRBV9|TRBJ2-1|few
CASSVVRGGTYNEQFF
TGTGCCAGCAGCGTAGTAAGGGGAGGGACCTACAATGAGCAGTTCTTC
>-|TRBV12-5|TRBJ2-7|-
CASGLVVSTYEQYF
TGTGCTAGTGGTTTGGTAGTCAGCACCTACGAGCAGTACTTC
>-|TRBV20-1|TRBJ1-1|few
CSAPGGMNTEAFF
TGCAGTGCCCCGGGGGGCATGAACACTGAAGCTTTCTTT
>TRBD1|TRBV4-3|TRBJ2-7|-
CASSQAPRGSEEQYF
TGCGCCAGCAGCCAAGCCCCCAGGGGGAGCGAGGAGCAGTACTTC
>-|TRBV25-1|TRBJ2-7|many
CARMSYEQYF
TGTGCCCGAATGTCCTACGAGCAGTACTTC
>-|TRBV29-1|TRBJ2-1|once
CSVDNAGDLYNEQFF
TGCAGCGTTGATAACGCAGGGGACCTTTACAATGAGCAGTTCTTC
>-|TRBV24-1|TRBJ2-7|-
CATGDGSYEQYF
TGTGCCACCGGAGACGGATCCTACGAGCAGTACTTC
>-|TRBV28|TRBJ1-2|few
CASSFGPIKDGYTF
TGTGCCAGCAGTTTCGGCCCTATCAAGGATGGCTACACCTTC
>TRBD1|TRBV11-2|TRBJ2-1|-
CASSSRDRGSYNEQFF
TGTGCCAGCAGCTCCCGGGACAGGGGCTCCTACAATGAGCAGTTCTTC
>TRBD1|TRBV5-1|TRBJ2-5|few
CASSQRRTGYQETQYF
TGCGCCAGCAGCCAGAGGAGGACAGGGTACCAAGAGACCCAGTACTTC
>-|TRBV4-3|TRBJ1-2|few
CASSQDVGGLGYTF
TGCGCCAGCAGCCAAGATGTCGGGGGTCTTGGCTACACCTTC
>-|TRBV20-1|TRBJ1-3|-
CSAADRRSGNTIYF
TGCAGTGCTGCAGACAGGCGCTCTGGAAACACCATATATTTT
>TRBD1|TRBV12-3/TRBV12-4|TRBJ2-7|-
CASSRLTGGGYEQYF
TGTGCCAGCAGTCGTTTGACAGGGGGGGGCTACGAGCAGTACTTC
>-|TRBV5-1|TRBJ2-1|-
CASNFTGNEQFF
TGCGCCAGCAACTTTACAGGGAATGAGCAGTTCTTC
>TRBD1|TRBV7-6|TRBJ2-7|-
CASSLDDRAEQYF
TGTGCCAGCAGCTTGGACGACAGGGCTGAGCAGTACTTC
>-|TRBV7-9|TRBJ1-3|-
CASSLGGGAAGSGNTIYF
TGTGCCAGCAGCTTAGGGGGGGGCGCAGCAGGCTCTGGAAACACCATATATTTT
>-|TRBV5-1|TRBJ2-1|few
CASSLDMSYNEQFF
TGCGCCAGCAGCTTGGACATGTCCTACAATGAGCAGTTCTTC
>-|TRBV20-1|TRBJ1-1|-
CSARDGRRWTEAFF
TGCAGTGCTAGAGATGGACGTAGGTGGACTGAAGCTTTCTTT
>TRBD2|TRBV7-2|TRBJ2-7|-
CASSLMRGGNYEQYF
TGTGCCAGCAGCTTAATGCGGGGGGGCAACTACGAGCAGTACTTC
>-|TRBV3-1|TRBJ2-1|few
CASRIGAENNEQFF
TGTGCCAGCAGGATAGGGGCGGAGAACAATGAGCAGTTCTTC
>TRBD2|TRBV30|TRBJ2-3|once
CAWRGTSGSSTDTQYF
TGTGCCTGGCGCGGAACTAGCGGGAGTTCCACAGATACGCAGTATTTT
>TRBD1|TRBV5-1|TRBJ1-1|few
CASSLLGQGAGNTEAFF
TGCGCCAGCAGCTTGTTAGGACAGGGGGCCGGGAACACTGAAGCTTTCTTT
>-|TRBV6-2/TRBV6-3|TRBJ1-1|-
CASSSFPRDLNTEAFF
TGTGCCAGCAGTTCCTTCCCCCGAGATTTGAACACTGAAGCTTTCTTT
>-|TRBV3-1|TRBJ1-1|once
CAGSQAGAQEYTEAFF
TGTGCCGGCAGCCAAGCGGGGGCGCAGGAATACACTGAAGCTTTCTTT
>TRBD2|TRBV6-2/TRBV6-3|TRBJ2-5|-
CASSYGGSGGQETQYF
TGTGCCAGCAGTTACGGTGGTAGCGGGGGACAAGAGACCCAGTACTTC
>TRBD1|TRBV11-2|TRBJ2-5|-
CASSRTGLGETQYF
TGTGCCAGCAGCCGGACAGGGTTGGGGGAGACCCAGTACTTC
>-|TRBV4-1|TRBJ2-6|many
CASSPDAVGRASGANVLTF
TGCGCCAGCAGCCCGGACGCGGTGGGTAGAGCCTCTGGGGCCAACGTCCTGACTTTC
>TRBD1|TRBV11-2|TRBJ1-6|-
CAGRPPGQGNSPLHF
TGTGCCGGCAGACCTCCGGGACAGGGCAATTCACCCCTCCACTTT
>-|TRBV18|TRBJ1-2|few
CASSDVIDYGYTF
TGTGCCAGCTCGGACGTGATCGACTATGGCTACACCTTC
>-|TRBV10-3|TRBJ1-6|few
CAISRQESSYNSPLHF
TGTGCCATCAGTCGACAGGAGAGCTCCTATAATTCACCCCTCCACTTT
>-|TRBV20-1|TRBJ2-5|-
CSAQGVETQYF
TGCAGTGCTCAGGGAGTGGAGACCCAGTACTTC
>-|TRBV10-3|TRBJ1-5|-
CAISESNRPSNQPQHF
TGTGCCATCAGTGAGTCGAACAGGCCTAGCAATCAGCCCCAGCATTTT
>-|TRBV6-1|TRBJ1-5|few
CASSDLGRPGQPQHF
TGTGCCAGCAGTGACCTCGGGCGGCCGGGACAGCCCCAGCATTTT
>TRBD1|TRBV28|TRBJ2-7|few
CASSTPGQGVAGWYF
TGTGCCAGCAGTACCCCGGGACAGGGTGTCGCCGGGTGGTACTTC
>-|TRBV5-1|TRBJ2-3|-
CASSAARGDTQYF
TGCGCCAGCAGCGCAGCGAGAGGTGATACGCAGTATTTT
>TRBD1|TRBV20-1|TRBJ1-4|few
CSADQGAGNEKLFF
TGCAGTGCTGACCAGGGGGCTGGTAATGAAAAACTGTTTTTT
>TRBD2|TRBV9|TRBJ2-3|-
CASSEGRSGGSTDTQYF
TGTGCCAGCAGCGAGGGGAGGAGCGGGGGAAGCACAGATACGCAGTATTTT
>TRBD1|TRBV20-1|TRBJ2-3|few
CSATSGQLGTDTQYF
TGCAGTGCTACATCGGGACAGTTGGGGACAGATACGCAGTATTTT
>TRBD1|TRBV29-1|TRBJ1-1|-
CSVEGQTNTEAFF
TGCAGCGTGGAGGGACAGACCAACACTGAAGCTTTCTTT
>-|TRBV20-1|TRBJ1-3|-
CSAVGRSGNTIYF
TGCAGTGCGGTAGGCCGCTCTGGAAACACCATATATTTT
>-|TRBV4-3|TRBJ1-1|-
CASSQATNTEALF
TGCGCCAGCAGCCAAGCGACGAACACTGAAGCTCTCTTT
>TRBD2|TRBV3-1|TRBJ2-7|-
CASNQGLAGAPYEQYF
TGTGCCAGCAACCAAGGTCTAGCGGGGGCCCCCTACGAGCAGTACTTC
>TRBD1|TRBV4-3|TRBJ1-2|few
CASSQEWKGQGGVTKNYGYTF
TGCGCCAGCAGCCAAGAGTGGAAGGGACAGGGTGGGGTAACGAAAAACTATGGCTACACCTTC
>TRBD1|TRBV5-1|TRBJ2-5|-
CASSSGQGNQETQYF
TGTGCCAGCAGCTCCGGACAGGGCAACCAAGAGACCCAGTACTTC
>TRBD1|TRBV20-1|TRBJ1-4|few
CSARRDSNEKLFF
TGCAGTGCTAGACGGGACAGTAATGAAAAACTGTTTTTT
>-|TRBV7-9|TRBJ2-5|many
CASSLFTQTAQYF
TGTGCCAGCAGCTTATTTACCCAGACGGCCCAGTACTTC
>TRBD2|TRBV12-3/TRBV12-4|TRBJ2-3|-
CASSLKAGGSVVFVDTQYF
TGTGCCAGCAGTTTAAAAGCGGGGGGCTCGGTGGTCTTTGTAGATACGCAGTATTTT